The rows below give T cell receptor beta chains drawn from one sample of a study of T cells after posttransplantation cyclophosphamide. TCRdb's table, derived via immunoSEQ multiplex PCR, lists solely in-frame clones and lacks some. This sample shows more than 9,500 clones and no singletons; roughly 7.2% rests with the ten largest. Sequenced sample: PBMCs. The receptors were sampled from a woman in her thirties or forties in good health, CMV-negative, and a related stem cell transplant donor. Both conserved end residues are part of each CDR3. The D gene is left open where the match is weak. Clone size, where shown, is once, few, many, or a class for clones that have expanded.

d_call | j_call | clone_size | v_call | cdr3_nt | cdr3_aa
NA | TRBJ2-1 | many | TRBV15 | TGTGCCACCAGCAGAGTAACTAGTTCAAACAATGAGCAGTTCTTC | CATSRVTSSNNEQFF
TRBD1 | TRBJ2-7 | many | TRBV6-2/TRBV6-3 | TGTGCCAGCAGCCCCGTGGGGACAGGGTCGTACGAGCAGTACTTC | CASSPVGTGSYEQYF
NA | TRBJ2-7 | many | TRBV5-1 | TGCGCCAGCAGCTTGGGAGGCTACGAGCAGTACTTC | CASSLGGYEQYF
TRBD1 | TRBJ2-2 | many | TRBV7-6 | TGTGCCAGCAGCTTTGGACAGGTGATCGGGGAGCTGTTTTTT | CASSFGQVIGELFF
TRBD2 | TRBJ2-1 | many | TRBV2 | TGTGCCAGCAGTGATGTAGCGTTAGCGGGAGGGCCGGATGAGCAGTTCTTC | CASSDVALAGGPDEQFF
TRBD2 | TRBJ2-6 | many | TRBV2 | TGTGCCAGCAGCGGGGGGGGGTCGTCTGGGGCCAACGTCCTGACTTTC | CASSGGGSSGANVLTF
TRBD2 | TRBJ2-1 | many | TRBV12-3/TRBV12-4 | TGTGCCAGCAGTATTAGCGGGAGCTCCTACAATGAGCAGTTCTTC | CASSISGSSYNEQFF
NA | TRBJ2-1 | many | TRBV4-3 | TGCGCCAGCAGCCAAGATCAGGTTGAGCAGTTCTTC | CASSQDQVEQFF
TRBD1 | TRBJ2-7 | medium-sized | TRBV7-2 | TGTGCCAGCAGCCAAACTGGACAGGGGGCAGGGGAGCAGTACTTC | CASSQTGQGAGEQYF
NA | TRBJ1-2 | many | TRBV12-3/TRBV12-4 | TGTGCCAGCAGTTTTGAGGTCGACTATGGCTACACCTTC | CASSFEVDYGYTF
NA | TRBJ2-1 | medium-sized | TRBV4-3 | TGCGCCAGCAGCCAAGGGCAGACGGGAGAGGGGAATGAGCAGTTCTTC | CASSQGQTGEGNEQFF
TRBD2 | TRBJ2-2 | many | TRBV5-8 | TGTGCCAGCACTAAGACTAGCGGGGGGGCCGACACCGGGGAGCTGTTTTTT | CASTKTSGGADTGELFF
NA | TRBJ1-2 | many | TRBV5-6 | TGTGCCAGCAGCTTGCCCCCCCAAATTAACTATGGCTACACCTTC | CASSLPPQINYGYTF
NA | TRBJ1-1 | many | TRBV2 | TGTGCCAGCAGTGGTGTGAGCCGGAACACTGAAGCTTTCTTT | CASSGVSRNTEAFF
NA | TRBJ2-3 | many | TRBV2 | TGTGCCAGCAGGCGTCGGGGCACAGATACGCAGTATTTT | CASRRRGTDTQYF
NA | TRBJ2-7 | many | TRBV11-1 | TGTGCCACCAAGAGCGGCTATAGCTCCTACGAGCAGTACTTC | CATKSGYSSYEQYF
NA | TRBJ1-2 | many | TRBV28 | TGTGCCAGCAGTCCGGGGGGTATCGGCTATGGCTACACCTTC | CASSPGGIGYGYTF
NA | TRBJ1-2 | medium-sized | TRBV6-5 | TGTGCCAGCAGTTACTCACCCGGCCAGGTTAATGGCTACACCTTC | CASSYSPGQVNGYTF
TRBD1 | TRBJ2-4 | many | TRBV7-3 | TGTGCCAGCAGCCCCGAGGGGGGACAGGGAAACATTCAGTACTTC | CASSPEGGQGNIQYF
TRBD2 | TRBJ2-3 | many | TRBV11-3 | TGTGCCAGCAGGCCGGGACTACCTAGCACAGATACGCAGTATTTT | CASRPGLPSTDTQYF
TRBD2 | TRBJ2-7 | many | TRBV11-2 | TGTGCCAGCAGCTCATGGGCTAGCGGAGCCTACGAGCAGTACTTC | CASSSWASGAYEQYF
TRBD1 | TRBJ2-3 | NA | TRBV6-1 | TGTGCCAGCAGTTCCGGGACAGGGAGTTCAGATACGCAGTATTTT | CASSSGTGSSDTQYF
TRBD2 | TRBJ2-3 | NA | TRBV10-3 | TGTGCCATCGGGGTGGGGGGGGGCACAGATACGCAGTATTTT | CAIGVGGGTDTQYF
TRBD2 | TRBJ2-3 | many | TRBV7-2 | TGTGCCAGCAGCTTCTCTAGCGGGAGGGGAAGCGGAGATACGCAGTATTTT | CASSFSSGRGSGDTQYF
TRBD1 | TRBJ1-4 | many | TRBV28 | TGTGCCAGCAGTCCCAGGGGGCAGGGTGAAAAACTGTTTTTT | CASSPRGQGEKLFF
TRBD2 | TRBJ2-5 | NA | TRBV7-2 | TGTGCCAGCAGCTTAAGTCGACTAGCATCCGAGACCCAGTACTTC | CASSLSRLASETQYF
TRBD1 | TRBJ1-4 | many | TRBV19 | TGTGCCAGTGCTACAGGGGCGACTAATGAAAAACTGTTTTTT | CASATGATNEKLFF
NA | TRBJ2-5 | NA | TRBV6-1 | TGTGCCAGCAGTGAAGGAACTGTTAAAGAGACCCAGTACTTC | CASSEGTVKETQYF
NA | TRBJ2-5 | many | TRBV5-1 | TGCGCCAGCAGCACAGGGCCCGAGGCGTTAGAGACCCAGTACTTC | CASSTGPEALETQYF
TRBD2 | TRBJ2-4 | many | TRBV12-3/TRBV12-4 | TGTGCCAGCAGTTTGGCTGCGCGGGGGGGCCTCGCCAAAAACATTCAGTACTTC | CASSLAARGGLAKNIQYF
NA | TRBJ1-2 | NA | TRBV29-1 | TGCAGCGCGAGGGGGGCGGCGGGGGAAACCCATGGCTACACCTTC | CSARGAAGETHGYTF
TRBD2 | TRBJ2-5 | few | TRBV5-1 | TGCGCAAGCAGCGGGGGGTATAGCGGGGGCCCTCAAGAGACCCAGTACTTC | CASSGGYSGGPQETQYF
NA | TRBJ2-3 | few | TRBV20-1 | TGCAGTGTTCTAGGGGCAGATACGCAGTATTTT | CSVLGADTQYF
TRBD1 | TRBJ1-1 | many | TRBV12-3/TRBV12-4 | TGTGCCAGCAGGGCCGTCTATGGACAGGGGAACACTGAAGCTTTCTTT | CASRAVYGQGNTEAFF
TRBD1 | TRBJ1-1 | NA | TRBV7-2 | TGTGCCAGCAGCTCCGCCGGGACAGCCGAAGCTTTCTTT | CASSSAGTAEAFF
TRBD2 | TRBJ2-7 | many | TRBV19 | TGTGCCAGTAGTACCCTAGCGGGAGGTATGTACGAGCAGTACTTC | CASSTLAGGMYEQYF
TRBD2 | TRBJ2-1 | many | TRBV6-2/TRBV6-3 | TGTGCCAGCAGCTCCGCGGGACTAGCGGGAAATGAGCAGTTCTTC | CASSSAGLAGNEQFF
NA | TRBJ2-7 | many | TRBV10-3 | TGTGCCATCAGTGCCCTTTTTAGGGCCTACGAGCAGTACTTC | CAISALFRAYEQYF
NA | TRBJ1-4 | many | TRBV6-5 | TGTGCCAGCAGTTACTACAGGCCTAATGAAAAACTGTTTTTT | CASSYYRPNEKLFF
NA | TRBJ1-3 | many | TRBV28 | TGTGCCAGCAGTCTCTTTAGGGGCAGCTCTGGAAACACCATATATTTT | CASSLFRGSSGNTIYF
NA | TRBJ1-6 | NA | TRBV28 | TGTGCCAGCAGCTTGACCGGGTCACCCCTCCACTTT | CASSLTGSPLHF
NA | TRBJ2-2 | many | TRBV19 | TGTGCCAGTAGTCACAGGGCGCGCACCGGGGAGCTGTTTTTT | CASSHRARTGELFF
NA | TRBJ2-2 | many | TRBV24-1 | TGTGCCACCAGTGGGAGGGGTAACACCGGGGAGCTGTTTTTT | CATSGRGNTGELFF
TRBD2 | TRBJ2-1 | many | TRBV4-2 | TGTGCCAGCAGCCAAGACGATACTAGCGGGAGTAATGAGCAGTTCTTC | CASSQDDTSGSNEQFF
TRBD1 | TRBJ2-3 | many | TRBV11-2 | TGTGCCAGCTCCCCCAAGGCCGGACAGGGGCGTAGCACAGATACGCAGTATTTT | CASSPKAGQGRSTDTQYF
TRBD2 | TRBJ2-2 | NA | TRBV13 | TGTGCCAGCAGCTCCCACCGGCGTTTCCAAGGACTAGCGGAGACCGGGGAGCTGTTTTTT | CASSSHRRFQGLAETGELFF
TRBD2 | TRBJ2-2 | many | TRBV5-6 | TGTGCCAGCAGCCTTCGACTAGCGGGGATCACCGGGGAGCTGTTTTTT | CASSLRLAGITGELFF
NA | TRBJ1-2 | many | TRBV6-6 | TGTGCCAGCAGACAGGACTATGGCTACACCTTC | CASRQDYGYTF
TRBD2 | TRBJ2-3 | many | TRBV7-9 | TGTGCCGGGAACGGGGGGAGTTTCACAGATACGCAGTATTTT | CAGNGGSFTDTQYF
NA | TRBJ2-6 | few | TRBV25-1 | TGTGCCAGCAGAAGGGCTGGGGCCAACGTCCTGACTTTC | CASRRAGANVLTF
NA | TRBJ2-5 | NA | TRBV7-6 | TGTGCCAGCAGCTTAGGGGCAACCCTTCAAGAGACCCAGTACTTC | CASSLGATLQETQYF
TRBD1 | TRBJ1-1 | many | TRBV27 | TGTGCCAGCAGTCTCACTGCCAGGGGGGACACTGAAGCTTTCTTT | CASSLTARGDTEAFF
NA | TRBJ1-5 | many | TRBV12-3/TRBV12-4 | TGTGCCAGCAGTCTGACAGGAACCAATCAGCCCCAGCATTTT | CASSLTGTNQPQHF